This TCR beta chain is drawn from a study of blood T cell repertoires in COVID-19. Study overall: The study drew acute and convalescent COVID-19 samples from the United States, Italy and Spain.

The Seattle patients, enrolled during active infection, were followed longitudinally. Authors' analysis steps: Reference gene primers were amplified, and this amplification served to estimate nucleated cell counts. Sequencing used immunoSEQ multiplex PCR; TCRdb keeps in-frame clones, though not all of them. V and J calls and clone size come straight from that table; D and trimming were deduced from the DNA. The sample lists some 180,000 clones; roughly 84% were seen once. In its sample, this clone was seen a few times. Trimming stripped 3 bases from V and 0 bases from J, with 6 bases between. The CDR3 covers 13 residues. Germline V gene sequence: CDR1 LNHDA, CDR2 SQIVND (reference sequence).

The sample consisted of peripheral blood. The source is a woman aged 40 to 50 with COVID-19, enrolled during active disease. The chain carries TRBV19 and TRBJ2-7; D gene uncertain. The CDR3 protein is CASSIMSSYEQYF. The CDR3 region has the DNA TGTGCCAGTAGTATTATGAGCTCCTACGAGCAGTACTTC.